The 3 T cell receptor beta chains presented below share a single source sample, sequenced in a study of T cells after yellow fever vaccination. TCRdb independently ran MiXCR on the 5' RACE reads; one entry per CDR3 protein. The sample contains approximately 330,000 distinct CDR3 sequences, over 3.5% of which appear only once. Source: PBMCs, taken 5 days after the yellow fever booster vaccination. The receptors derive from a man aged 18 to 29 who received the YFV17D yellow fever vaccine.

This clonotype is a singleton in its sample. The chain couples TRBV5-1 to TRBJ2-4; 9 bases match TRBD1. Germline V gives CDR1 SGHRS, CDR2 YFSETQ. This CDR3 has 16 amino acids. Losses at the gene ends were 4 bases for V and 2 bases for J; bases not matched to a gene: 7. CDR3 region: CASSDNRGHSKNIQYF. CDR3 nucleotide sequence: TGCGCCAGCAGCGATAACAGGGGGCATTCCAAAAACATTCAGTACTTC.

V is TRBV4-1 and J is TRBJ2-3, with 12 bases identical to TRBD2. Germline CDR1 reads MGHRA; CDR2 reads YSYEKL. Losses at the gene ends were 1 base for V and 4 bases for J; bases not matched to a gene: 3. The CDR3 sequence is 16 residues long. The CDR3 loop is CASSQGASGGADTQYF. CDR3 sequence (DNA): TGCGCCAGCAGCCAAGGGGCTAGCGGGGGGGCAGATACGCAGTATTTT.

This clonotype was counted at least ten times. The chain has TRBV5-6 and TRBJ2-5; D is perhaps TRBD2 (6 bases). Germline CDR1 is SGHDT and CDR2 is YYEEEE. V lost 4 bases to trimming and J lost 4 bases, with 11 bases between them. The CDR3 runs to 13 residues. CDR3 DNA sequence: TGTGCCAGCAGCATGACTAGTATAGAGACCCAGTACTTC. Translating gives CASSMTSIETQYF.